A selection of T cell receptor beta chains follows, all from one sample in a study of technical replicates of blood from a few donors. TCRdb's table, derived via immunoSEQ multiplex PCR, lists solely in-frame clones and lacks some. The sample consists of tens of thousands of clones, 88% of them appearing once. Sequenced material: PBMCs. The receptor set was obtained from a human donor in good health. Some clones in this sample may be carry-over from other donors' samples. Both conserved end residues are part of each CDR3.

j_gene,v_gene,CDR3aa
TRBJ2-1,TRBV10-3,CAIKSSGIEYEQFF
TRBJ2-1,TRBV27,CASSLRPGGNEQFF
TRBJ2-3,TRBV19,CASSPKLAGGYFTDTQYF
TRBJ1-2,TRBV6-1,CASSEGTANYGYTF
TRBJ2-1,TRBV7-6,CASSLVGEGGEQFF
TRBJ1-2,TRBV6-5,CASSSDRDGYGYTF
TRBJ2-3,TRBV5-1,CASSQGRTGDTQYF
TRBJ2-2,TRBV19,CASISETGNTGELFF
TRBJ2-7,TRBV7-6,CASSPVAGAHGEQYF
TRBJ1-6,TRBV9,CASSVAAGNSYNSPLHF
TRBJ2-5,TRBV7-2,CASSLMGGGQETQYF
TRBJ2-1,TRBV4-3,CASSQGLAGSYNEQFF
TRBJ1-2,TRBV6-5,CASTRGGINYGYTF
TRBJ2-5,TRBV5-4,CASSLVGTPTQYF
TRBJ1-1,TRBV18,CASSPRDKNTEAFF
TRBJ2-2,TRBV5-1,CASSSTGQGGATGELFF
TRBJ2-7,TRBV7-2,CASRLGGGSYEQYF
TRBJ2-7,TRBV7-8,CASSLVGGSYEQYF
TRBJ1-1,TRBV10-3,CAISRQGPVGNTEAFF
TRBJ2-3,TRBV5-1,CASRGGAGEADTQYF
TRBJ2-1,TRBV5-6,CASSKTSAGTFF
TRBJ2-7,TRBV12-5,CASGLVVSGSYEQYF
TRBJ2-7,TRBV19,CASSTGSYEQYF
TRBJ1-4,TRBV18,CASSQGAGPDEKLFF
TRBJ2-3,TRBV19,CASSKGQGVDTQYF
TRBJ2-5,TRBV29-1,CSVGSGGTETQYF
TRBJ1-1,TRBV5-6,CASSFNREAFF
TRBJ2-3,TRBV30,CAWSYSTDTQYF
TRBJ2-2,TRBV18,CASSRQGAWTGELFF
TRBJ2-3,TRBV2,CASSDDRAAPDTQYF
TRBJ2-3,TRBV7-2,CASSLGVWGETSDTQYF
TRBJ1-1,TRBV19,CASSIGGGTTEAFF
TRBJ1-2,TRBV25-1,CASSPGVGYTF
TRBJ2-6,TRBV5-6,CASSPIPQGYSGANVLTF
TRBJ2-7,TRBV7-2,CASTDRSSYEQYF
TRBJ1-1,TRBV5-1,CASSFGTGGTEAFF
TRBJ1-5,TRBV6-1,CASRPRGRGNQPQHF
TRBJ2-2,TRBV4-2,CASSQVGVLDTGELFF
TRBJ2-7,TRBV7-2,CASSSLTSGDEQYF
TRBJ2-7,TRBV7-2,CASSWTQSYEQYF
TRBJ2-7,TRBV7-2,CASSSGGGLLSYEQYF